Sequencing of this TCR beta chain was carried out in a study of monozygotic twins with inflammatory bowel disease. The length of the CDR3 is 20 residues. Staff drew a roughly 2.5 ml blood sample from each donor. Input per TCR library consisted of approximately 3,500 ng of total RNA. The UMIs contained a 6-nucleotide sample barcode. They were added by template switching during cDNA synthesis. TCRdb processed the 5' RACE reads again and assigns one entry to each CDR3 protein, with no DNA. The repertoire shows approximately 420,000 distinct CDR3 sequences; the top ten hold 2% to 2.5%. This chain uses TRBV1 with TRBJ2-7; there is no DNA to check the TCRdb D call of TRBD2. TRBV1 is flagged as a pseudogene. The sample consisted of blood. This clonotype originated in a human donor with ulcerative colitis or Crohn's disease, or a healthy co-twin of an affected twin (not recorded which). CDR3 loop: CTSSPSRLAAESRYSYEQYF.